These 21 T cell receptor beta chains were all obtained from the same sample, sequenced in a study of blood T cell repertoires in COVID-19. The method was immunoSEQ multiplex PCR; TCRdb's version includes in-frame clones alone and lacks a portion of them. This table has about 140,000 clones, roughly 90% appearing once. The specimen sequenced was peripheral blood. The receptors come from a human donor with COVID-19, enrolled during active disease. The donor label of this sample is uncertain.

This sequence joins TRBV27 and TRBJ2-7; possible D gene TRBD1, 6 bases. The CDR3 sequence is 14 residues long. Trimming cost V 0 bases and J 7 bases, with 13 bases left between them. Per the germline V gene, CDR1 is MNHEY and CDR2 is SMNVEV (reference sequence). The CDR3 loop is CASSLSAGAREQYF. The CDR3 bases are TGTGCCAGCAGTTTATCTGCAGGGGCGAGGGAGCAGTACTTC.

This clone appeared a few times. The J gene is TRBJ2-1, the V gene TRBV11-2; 7 nucleotides match TRBD2. Germline loops: CDR1 SGHAT, CDR2 FQNNGV. Germline trimming cut 0 bases from V and 1 base from J; bases unmatched to any gene: 6. The CDR3 covers 17 residues. The CDR3, as DNA: TGTGCCAGCAGCTTAGACTCACTAGCGACTTCCTACAATGAGCAGTTCTTC. It is translated as CASSLDSLATSYNEQFF. The entire variable domain, with the rest obtained from reference TRBV11-2 and TRBJ2-1, is as follows: EAGVAQSPRYKIIEKRQSVAFWCNPISGHATLYWYQQILGQGPKLLIQFQNNGVVDDSQLPKDRFSAERLKGVDSTLKIQPAKLEDSAVYLCASSLDSLATSYNEQFFGPGTRLTVL.

This sequence joins TRBV19 and TRBJ1-4; D ambiguous. CDR3 length equals 13 residues. V was cut by 6 bases and J by 3 bases, with 8 bases left in between. Germline-derived CDR1 and CDR2 are LNHDA and SQIVND (reference sequence). Written as DNA, the CDR3 is TGTGCCAGTAGCCCGGTGGCTAATGAAAAACTGTTTTTT. This gives the protein CASSPVANEKLFF.

The rearrangement links TRBV6-1 to TRBJ1-3; D might be TRBD1 (5 bases). V lost 1 base and J 0 bases, leaving 7 bases between the germline ends. The CDR3 consists of 15 residues. Germline CDR1 reads MNHNS; CDR2 reads SASEGT. CDR3 sequence: CASSEDRTSGNTIYF. The CDR3 bases are TGTGCCAGCAGTGAAGACAGGACCTCTGGAAACACCATATATTTT.

The genes are TRBV2 and TRBJ2-7; D is possibly TRBD1 (5 bases). This CDR3 contains 12 residues. Germline-derived CDR1 and CDR2 are SNHLY and FYNNEI. Between the trimmed V and J ends, which lost 4 bases and 5 bases, there was a span of 9 bases. This chain's CDR3 is CASSVTRDEQYF. The CDR3 coding sequence is TGTGCCAGCAGTGTTACCAGGGACGAGCAGTACTTC.

V and J are TRBV9 and TRBJ2-7, with TRBD2 matching over 13 bases. Germline CDR1 and CDR2: SGDLS and YYNGEE. V shed 3 bases and J 2 bases; nucleotides not matched to a gene: 5. The CDR3 has 16 amino acids. The CDR3, as DNA: TGTGCCAGCAGCGCCGGGACTAGCGGGACCACCTACGAGCAGTACTTC. Amino acids: CASSAGTSGTTYEQYF.

The V gene is TRBV5-1, the J gene TRBJ2-5; D is unclear. Germline V lookup: CDR1 SGHRS, CDR2 YFSETQ. V lost 0 bases, J lost 1 base, and 10 bases lay in between. This CDR3 has 15 residues. CDR3 coding DNA: TGCGCCAGCAGCTTGGTCCAGGCCCTCCAAGAGACCCAGTACTTC. Its translation: CASSLVQALQETQYF.

The sample holds a few counts of this clone. The chain has TRBV19 and TRBJ1-3, with no clear D. The length of the CDR3 is 15 residues. V was pared by 5 bases and J by 1 base, with 12 bases between. Germline V lookup: CDR1 LNHDA, CDR2 SQIVND (reference sequence). For the CDR3, the DNA is TGTGCCAGTAGTGTGGTCCGGGGTTCTGGAAACACCATATATTTT. This sequence encodes CASSVVRGSGNTIYF.

The chain recombines TRBV11-3 with TRBJ2-5; TRBD2 matches at 7 bases. Per germline, CDR1 SGHNT and CDR2 YENEEA. Trimming at V came to 4 bases and at J to 3 bases, leaving 2 bases not matched to a gene. The CDR3 contains 13 residues. DNA of the CDR3: TGTGCCAGCAGCTCCACTAGCGAAGAGACCCAGTACTTC. Its translation is CASSSTSEETQYF.

The chain links TRBV18 to TRBJ1-3; D unclear. Between the trimmed V and J ends, which lost 0 bases and 3 bases, there was a span of 9 bases. CDR3 length equals 15 residues. Germline-derived CDR1 and CDR2 are KGHSH and LQKENI. Here the CDR3 DNA reads TGTGCCAGCTCACCACCTGGCAGATTTGGAAACACCATATATTTT. Translating gives CASSPPGRFGNTIYF.

V usage is TRBV6-6 and J usage is TRBJ2-1; 12 nucleotides agree with TRBD2. The CDR3 covers 14 residues. J was trimmed by 5 bases and V by 7 bases; bases with no gene match: 3. Germline assignment: CDR1 MNHNY and CDR2 SVGAGI (reference sequence). The CDR3 sequence: CASNLAGGHNEQFF. The DNA for the CDR3 is TGTGCCAGCAACCTAGCGGGGGGGCACAATGAGCAGTTCTTC.

This clone came up many times. V gene TRBV2 combines with J gene TRBJ1-4; 8 nucleotides align to TRBD1. The ends lost 4 bases at V and 3 bases at J; junction bases unmatched: 1. The CDR3 is 14 residues long. Germline loops: CDR1 SNHLY, CDR2 FYNNEI. The CDR3 DNA reads TGTGCCAGCAGTGCGGGACAGGCTAATGAAAAACTGTTTTTT. It is translated as CASSAGQANEKLFF.

The chain employs TRBV19 and TRBJ2-1; 8 nucleotides align to TRBD2. Trimming at V came to 4 bases and at J to 8 bases, leaving 16 bases not matched to a gene. Germline V gene lookup returns CDR1 LNHDA and CDR2 SQIVND (reference sequence). The CDR3 runs 17 residues. DNA for the CDR3: TGTGCCAGTAGTACCCCCTCAAAGCGGGAGTCTGGCGATGAGCAGTTCTTC. Translated, it gives CASSTPSKRESGDEQFF.

The chain joins TRBV6-5 to TRBJ1-1; possible D gene TRBD1, 6 bases. Germline lookup yields CDR1 MNHEY and CDR2 SVGAGI. Trimming left V 4 bases short and J 6 bases short, with 18 bases between. The CDR3 loop spans 15 amino acids. The CDR3 DNA reads as TGTGCCAGCAGTTTGGTGACAGGAACGCAACCTGAAGCTTTCTTT. The encoded protein is CASSLVTGTQPEAFF.

The V and J genes are TRBV6-5 and TRBJ2-2; TRBD1 agrees at 9 bases. The trim removed 5 bases at V and 7 bases at J, leaving 8 bases unmatched. From germline, CDR1 is MNHEY and CDR2 SVGAGI. This CDR3 region has 15 residues. For the CDR3, the DNA is TGTGCCAGCAGTCGCACAGGGGGCGCGAGCGGGGAGCTGTTTTTT. Translation gives CASSRTGGASGELFF.

The genes are TRBV2 and TRBJ2-2, with D hard to call. Germline assignment: CDR1 SNHLY and CDR2 FYNNEI. The CDR3 spans 12 residues. The germline V and J ends were trimmed by 7 bases and 6 bases, with 9 bases remaining between them. As DNA, the CDR3 is TGTGCCAGCACCGGTCGGGCCGGGGAGCTGTTTTTT. Amino acids: CASTGRAGELFF.

The chain combines TRBV5-1 with TRBJ1-3, with D possibly TRBD1 on 6 matching bases. The CDR3 spans 14 residues. Trimming took 4 bases from V and 3 from J, leaving 11 bases between them. Germline V lookup: CDR1 SGHRS, CDR2 YFSETQ. CDR3 residues: CASSPDSRGNTIYF. As DNA, the CDR3 is TGCGCCAGCAGCCCGGACAGTCGTGGAAACACCATATATTTT. The whole variable domain, remainder taken from reference TRBV5-1 and TRBJ1-3, is KAGVTQTPRYLIKTRGQQVTLSCSPISGHRSVSWYQQTPGQGLQFLFEYFSETQRNKGNFPGRFSGRQFSNSRSEMNVSTLELGDSALYLCASSPDSRGNTIYFGEGSWLTVV.

This clone was recorded only once. Other DNA sequences within the sample encode an identical CDR3. V gene TRBV29-1 combines with J gene TRBJ1-1, with D hard to call. The CDR3 has 12 amino acids. V lost 4 bases to trimming and J lost 4 bases, with 10 bases between them. Germline CDR1 SQVTM, CDR2 ANQGSEA. The CDR3 coding sequence is TGCAGCGTTGCCGGAGCGGGCACTGAAGCTTTCTTT. Translating it yields CSVAGAGTEAFF.

This clone was seen more than once but under ten times. The V call is TRBV10-2, the J call TRBJ1-5; no clear D. V was pared by 2 bases and J by 4 bases, with 9 bases between. The germline V gene has CDR1 WSHSY and CDR2 SAAADI. There are 14 residues in the CDR3. CDR3 region: CASSEGRLNQPQHF. In DNA, the CDR3 is TGCGCCAGCAGTGAGGGCAGGTTGAATCAGCCCCAGCATTTT.

The V call is TRBV10-2, the J call TRBJ2-5, with a possible D match to TRBD2 (5 bases). Germline V gene lookup returns CDR1 WSHSY and CDR2 SAAADI. V was trimmed by 10 bases and J by 2 bases, leaving 14 bases between them. The CDR3 runs 13 residues. The CDR3 reads CATCPSGQETQYF. The DNA of the CDR3 is TGCGCCACCTGCCCGTCGGGACAAGAGACCCAGTACTTC.

CDR3 sequence reads: CASSRGTEAFF. Here the CDR3 DNA reads TGTGCCTCCTCCCGAGGCACTGAAGCTTTCTTT. The chain has TRBV6-5 and TRBJ1-1; no reliable D call. The CDR3 sequence is 11 residues long. Between the trimmed V and J ends, which lost 11 bases and 4 bases, there was a span of 11 bases. Germline CDR1 is MNHEY and CDR2 is SVGAGI.